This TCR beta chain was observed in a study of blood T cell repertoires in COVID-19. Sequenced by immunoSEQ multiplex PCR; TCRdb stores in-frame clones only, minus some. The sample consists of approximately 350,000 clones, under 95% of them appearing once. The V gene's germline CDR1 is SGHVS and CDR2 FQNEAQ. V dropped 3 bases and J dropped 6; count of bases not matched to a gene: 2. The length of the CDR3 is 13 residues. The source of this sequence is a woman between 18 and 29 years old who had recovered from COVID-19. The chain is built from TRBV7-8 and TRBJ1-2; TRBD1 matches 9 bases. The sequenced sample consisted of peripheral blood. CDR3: CASSLGTGNGYTF. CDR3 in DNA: TGTGCCAGCAGCTTGGGGACAGGGAATGGCTACACCTTC.